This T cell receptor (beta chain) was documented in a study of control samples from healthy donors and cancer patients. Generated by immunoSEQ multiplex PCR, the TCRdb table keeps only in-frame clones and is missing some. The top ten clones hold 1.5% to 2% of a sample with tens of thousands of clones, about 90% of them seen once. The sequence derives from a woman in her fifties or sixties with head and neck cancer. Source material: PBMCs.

This chain's CDR3 is CASSYSKYGSGETQYF. Written as DNA, the CDR3 is TGTGCCAGCAGTTACTCGAAATACGGGAGCGGTGAGACCCAGTACTTC. The chain uses TRBV6-5 and TRBJ2-5; tentative D call: TRBD2 (6 bases). V was clipped by 0 bases and J by 5 bases, with 16 bases between them. The CDR3 loop spans 16 amino acids. Looked up from germline, CDR1 is MNHEY and CDR2 is SVGAGI.